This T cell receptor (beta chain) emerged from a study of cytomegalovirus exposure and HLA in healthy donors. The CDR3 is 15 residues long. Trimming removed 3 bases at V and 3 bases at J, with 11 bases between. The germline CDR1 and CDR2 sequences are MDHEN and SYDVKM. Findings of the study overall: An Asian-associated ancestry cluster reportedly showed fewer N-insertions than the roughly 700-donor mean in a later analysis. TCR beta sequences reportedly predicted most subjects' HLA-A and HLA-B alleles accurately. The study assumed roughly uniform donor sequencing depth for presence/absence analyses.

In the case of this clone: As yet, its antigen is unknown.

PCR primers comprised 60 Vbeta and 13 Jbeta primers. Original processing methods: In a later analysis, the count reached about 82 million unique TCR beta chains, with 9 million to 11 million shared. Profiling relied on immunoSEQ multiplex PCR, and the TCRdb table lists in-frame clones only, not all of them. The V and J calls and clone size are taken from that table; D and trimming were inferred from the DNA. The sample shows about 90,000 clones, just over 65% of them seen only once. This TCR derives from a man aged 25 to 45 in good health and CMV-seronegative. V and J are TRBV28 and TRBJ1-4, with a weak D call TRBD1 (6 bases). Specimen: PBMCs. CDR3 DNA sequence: TGTGCCAGCAGTTTGGTTGGGGGCCCTAATGAAAAACTGTTTTTT. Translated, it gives CASSLVGGPNEKLFF.